The 20 T cell receptor beta chains presented below share a single source sample, sequenced in a study of cytomegalovirus exposure and HLA in healthy donors. The PCR used 60 Vbeta and 13 Jbeta primers. The method was immunoSEQ multiplex PCR; TCRdb's version includes in-frame clones alone and lacks a portion of them. The sample has under 150,000 clones; about 76% are singletons. Sequenced: PBMCs. Receptors were obtained from a man aged 18 to 29 in good health and CMV-seronegative.

The rearrangement uses TRBV27 and TRBJ2-7; 9 bases align to TRBD1. Germline loops: CDR1 MNHEY, CDR2 SMNVEV (reference sequence). After removal of 6 bases from V and 4 bases from J, the junction contained 7 bases not matched to a gene. The CDR3 contains 14 residues. The CDR3 protein is CASSPGTGLYEQYF. Written as DNA, the CDR3 is TGTGCCAGCAGCCCCGGGACAGGGCTTTACGAGCAGTACTTC.

The genes are TRBV7-9 and TRBJ2-2, with a weak D call TRBD1 (5 bases). The CDR3 is made up of 14 amino acids. Looked up from germline, CDR1 is SEHNR and CDR2 is FQNEAQ (reference sequence). Trimming removed 0 bases from V and 4 bases from J, with 6 bases in between. For the CDR3, the DNA is TGTGCCAGCAGCTTAGCAGGGGTCACCGGGGAGCTGTTTTTT. This sequence encodes CASSLAGVTGELFF. Using reference TRBV7-9 and TRBJ2-2 for the parts outside the CDR3, the full variable domain is DTGVSQNPRHKITKRGQNVTFRCDPISEHNRLYWYRQTLGQGPEFLTYFQNEAQLEKSRLLSDRFSAERPKGSFSTLEIQRTEQGDSAMYLCASSLAGVTGELFFGEGSRLTVL.

This chain uses TRBV28 with TRBJ2-3; D is perhaps TRBD1 (5 bases). This CDR3 contains 12 residues. V was clipped by 6 bases and J by 4 bases, with 8 bases between them. Looked up from germline, CDR1 is MDHEN and CDR2 is SYDVKM. The CDR3 is CASRSGPDTQYF. CDR3 DNA: TGTGCCAGCAGATCAGGGCCAGATACGCAGTATTTT.

V gene TRBV27 combines with J gene TRBJ1-2, with TRBD1 identical over 9 bases. Germline CDR1 is MNHEY and CDR2 is SMNVEV (reference sequence). The CDR3 sequence is 17 residues long. V gave up 5 bases and J gave up 5 bases; unmatched junction bases: 15. For the CDR3, the DNA is TGTGCCAGCAGTCTCGCTGGGGCGGACAGGGGAGGATATGGCTACACCTTC. Residues: CASSLAGADRGGYGYTF.

V usage is TRBV19 and J usage is TRBJ1-1; D call uncertain. V lost 7 bases and J 1 base, leaving 13 bases between the germline ends. This CDR3 spans 14 amino acids. CDR1 is LNHDA, CDR2 SQIVND, per germline (reference sequence). CDR3 loop: CASTPDSANTEAFF. The CDR3 region has the DNA TGTGCCAGTACCCCGGACTCAGCGAACACTGAAGCTTTCTTT.

V and J are TRBV19 and TRBJ1-2, with D possibly TRBD1 on 5 matching bases. The CDR3 runs 18 residues. Germline V gene data show CDR1 as LNHDA and CDR2 as SQIVND (reference sequence). V was clipped by 1 base and J by 4 bases, with 22 bases between them. The CDR3 bases are TGTGCCAGTAGTATAGGAACCGGTGGTGGGGCGCCTAGCTATGGCTACACCTTC. Encoded protein: CASSIGTGGGAPSYGYTF. Using reference TRBV19 and TRBJ1-2 for the parts outside the CDR3, the full variable domain is DGGITQSPKYLFRKEGQNVTLSCEQNLNHDAMYWYRQDPGQGLRLIYYSQIVNDFQKGDIAEGYSVSREKKESFPLTVTSAQKNPTAFYLCASSIGTGGGAPSYGYTFGSGTRLTVV.

The table lists this clone with a few counts. V usage is TRBV5-6 and J usage is TRBJ2-2; 13 positions agree with TRBD2. The CDR3 spans 16 residues. With 4 bases clipped from V and 8 bases from J, the junction kept 8 bases outside the gene matches. Germline V gene data show CDR1 as SGHDT and CDR2 as YYEEEE. The CDR3 DNA is TGTGCCAGCAGCAACGGACTAGCGGGGGAGTATGGGGAGCTGTTTTTT. This codes for CASSNGLAGEYGELFF.

The chain recombines TRBV7-8 with TRBJ1-1; D not resolved. V was trimmed by 1 base and J by 4 bases, leaving 16 bases between them. This CDR3 is built from 16 residues. Germline values: CDR1 SGHVS, CDR2 FQNEAQ. The CDR3 DNA follows: TGTGCCAGCAGCTTAGTGGCGGGGTCCGTCTCCACTGAAGCTTTCTTT. Translating it yields CASSLVAGSVSTEAFF.

The sample holds a few counts of this clone. The rearrangement links TRBV5-4 to TRBJ2-7, with 12 nucleotides matching TRBD2. This CDR3 is built from 15 residues. Germline lookup yields CDR1 SGHNT and CDR2 YYREEE (reference sequence). Trimming removed 4 bases from V and 1 base from J; junction bases left unmatched: 3. The CDR3 sequence is CASSAGLAGSYEQYF. CDR3 coding DNA: TGTGCCAGCAGCGCCGGACTAGCGGGGTCCTACGAGCAGTACTTC.

The chain recombines TRBV7-8 with TRBJ2-3; TRBD2 might be the D (6 bases). CDR1 is SGHVS, CDR2 FQNEAQ, per germline. This CDR3 comprises 15 residues. V was cut by 5 bases and J by 4 bases, with 16 bases left in between. The CDR3 protein is CASSQGLQAPDTQYF. The CDR3 DNA reads TGTGCCAGCAGCCAGGGACTTCAGGCCCCAGATACGCAGTATTTT.

The J gene is TRBJ2-7, the V gene TRBV27, with TRBD2 identical over 11 bases. The V gene's germline CDR1 is MNHEY and CDR2 SMNVEV (reference sequence). The CDR3 covers 14 residues. Losses at the gene ends were 6 bases for V and 3 bases for J; bases not matched to a gene: 4. The CDR3: CASRAGTSGYEQYF. CDR3 DNA sequence: TGTGCCAGCAGGGCCGGGACTAGCGGCTACGAGCAGTACTTC.

This clone was seen a few times. This chain joins TRBV2 and TRBJ1-1; D unclear. The germline V gene encodes CDR1 SNHLY and CDR2 FYNNEI. The CDR3 totals 11 residues. Trimming shortened V by 4 bases and J by 8 bases, and 8 bases separated the two germline ends. In DNA form, the CDR3 reads TGTGCCAGCAGTGGGGCGGGGGAAGCTTTCTTT. Translated: CASSGAGEAFF.

In its sample, this clone was seen once. The genes are TRBV5-1 and TRBJ2-7, with TRBD1 matching over 7 bases. CDR3 size: 15 residues. Trimming at V came to 4 bases and at J to 2 bases, leaving 9 bases not matched to a gene. Germline V gives CDR1 SGHRS, CDR2 YFSETQ. CDR3 sequence: CASSPGQVVTYEQYF. CDR3 nucleotides: TGCGCCAGCAGCCCTGGACAGGTAGTGACCTACGAGCAGTACTTC.

The chain employs TRBV28 and TRBJ2-2, with 10 nucleotides matching TRBD2. The junction had 1 base not matched to a gene; V was cut back by 5 bases and J by 1 base. There are 15 residues in the CDR3. In germline, CDR1 is MDHEN, CDR2 SYDVKM. Here the CDR3 reads CASSPSGRNTGELFF. The CDR3 bases are TGTGCCAGCAGTCCTAGCGGGAGGAACACCGGGGAGCTGTTTTTT.

This clone has a single count. The V and J genes are TRBV7-3 and TRBJ2-6, with a possible D match to TRBD1 (5 bases). The V end lost 2 bases, the J end lost 2 bases, and 13 bases lay between the germline ends. CDR1 and CDR2 from the germline V gene are SGHTA and FQGTGA. This CDR3 spans 17 amino acids. CDR3 DNA sequence: TGTGCCAGCAGCTTATCCCTGGCAGGGACTGGGGCCAACGTCCTGACTTTC. Amino acid sequence: CASSLSLAGTGANVLTF.

The gene calls are TRBV30 and TRBJ2-5; the D is unclear. V lost 4 bases and J lost 0, with 12 bases in between. The CDR3 contains 14 residues. Per germline, CDR1 GTSNPN and CDR2 SVGIG (reference sequence). CDR3 DNA sequence: TGTGCCTGGACTGTCTGGGCCTACCAAGAGACCCAGTACTTC. It yields the protein CAWTVWAYQETQYF.

V and J are TRBV7-2 and TRBJ1-1; 7 nucleotides line up with TRBD1. Germline V gene data show CDR1 as SGHTA and CDR2 as FQGNSA. The trim removed 5 bases at V and 7 bases at J, leaving 4 bases unmatched. This CDR3 contains 12 residues. CDR3 protein: CASSTGTDEAFF. CDR3 bases: TGTGCCAGCAGCACTGGGACAGATGAAGCTTTCTTT.

The J gene is TRBJ2-5, the V gene TRBV6-1, with TRBD1 matching over 9 bases. The DNA end lines up better with TRBJ2-7; the J call may be wrong. The CDR3 loop spans 14 amino acids. Germline CDR1 reads MNHNS; CDR2 reads SASEGT. CDR3 nucleotide sequence: TGTGCCAGCAGTGAAGGGACAGGGGTTAGCGAGCAGTACTTC. The encoded protein is CASSEGTGVSEQYF.

The V call is TRBV19, the J call TRBJ2-7, with 8 bases lining up with TRBD2. Germline V gives CDR1 LNHDA, CDR2 SQIVND (reference sequence). Trimming at V came to 5 bases and at J to 7 bases, leaving 10 bases not matched to a gene. The CDR3 runs 14 residues. The chain's CDR3 is CASSVTSAGREQYF. CDR3 in DNA: TGTGCCAGTAGTGTGACTAGCGCCGGTAGGGAGCAGTACTTC.

This chain uses TRBV5-4 with TRBJ2-7; TRBD2 matches 10 bases. J lost 7 bases, V lost 0 bases, and 10 bases had no gene match. Germline V gives CDR1 SGHNT, CDR2 YYREEE (reference sequence). The length of the CDR3 is 16 residues. The CDR3 spells CASSLDLAGDQSEQYF. The CDR3 DNA sequence: TGTGCCAGCAGCTTGGATCTAGCGGGGGACCAGTCAGAGCAGTACTTC.